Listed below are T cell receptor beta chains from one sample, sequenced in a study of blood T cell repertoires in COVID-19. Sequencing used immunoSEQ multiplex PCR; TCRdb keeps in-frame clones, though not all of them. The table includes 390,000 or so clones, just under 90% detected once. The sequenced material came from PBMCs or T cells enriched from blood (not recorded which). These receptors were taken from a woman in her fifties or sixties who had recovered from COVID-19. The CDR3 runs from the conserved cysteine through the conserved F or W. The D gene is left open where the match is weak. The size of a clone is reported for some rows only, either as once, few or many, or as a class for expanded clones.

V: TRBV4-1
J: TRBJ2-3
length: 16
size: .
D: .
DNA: TGCGCCAGCAGCCAAGAGCGGGGGCGGAACACAGATACGCAGTATTTT
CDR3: CASSQERGRNTDTQYF

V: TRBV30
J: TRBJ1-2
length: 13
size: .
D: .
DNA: TGTGCCTGGAGGAGTGAAAACTACTATGGCTACACCTTC
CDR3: CAWRSENYYGYTF

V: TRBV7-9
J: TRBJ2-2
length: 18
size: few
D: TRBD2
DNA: TGTGCCAGCAGTTTAGGACTAGCCGCTACCGAGAACACCGGGGAGCTGTTTTTT
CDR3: CASSLGLAATENTGELFF

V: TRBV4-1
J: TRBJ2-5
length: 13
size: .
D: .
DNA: TGCGCCAGCAAAGGACAGTCCCAAGAGACCCAGTACTTC
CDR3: CASKGQSQETQYF

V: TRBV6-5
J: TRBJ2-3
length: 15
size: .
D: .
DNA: TGTGCCAGCAGGATACAGGGAGTGGGTACAGATACGCAGTATTTT
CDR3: CASRIQGVGTDTQYF

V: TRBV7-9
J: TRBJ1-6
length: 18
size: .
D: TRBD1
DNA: TGTGCCAGCAGCTTTAAGGCGACGAGGGGGCTTGGGAGTTCACCCCTCCACTTT
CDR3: CASSFKATRGLGSSPLHF

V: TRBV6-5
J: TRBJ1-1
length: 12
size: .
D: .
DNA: TGTGCCAGCAAGTCGGGGGACACTGAAGCTTTCTTT
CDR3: CASKSGDTEAFF

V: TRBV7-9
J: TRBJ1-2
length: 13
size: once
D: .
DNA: TGTGCCAGCAGCCACTGGACAGACTATGGCTACACCTTC
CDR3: CASSHWTDYGYTF

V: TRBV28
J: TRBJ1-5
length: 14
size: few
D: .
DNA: TGTGCCAGCAGTCCCCGACAGGCGGCGCGGCCCCAGCATTTT
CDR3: CASSPRQAARPQHF

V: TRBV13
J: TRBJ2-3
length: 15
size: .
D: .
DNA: TGTGCCAGCAGTTCGGACCCCGGGGGCACAGATACGCAGTATTTT
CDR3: CASSSDPGGTDTQYF